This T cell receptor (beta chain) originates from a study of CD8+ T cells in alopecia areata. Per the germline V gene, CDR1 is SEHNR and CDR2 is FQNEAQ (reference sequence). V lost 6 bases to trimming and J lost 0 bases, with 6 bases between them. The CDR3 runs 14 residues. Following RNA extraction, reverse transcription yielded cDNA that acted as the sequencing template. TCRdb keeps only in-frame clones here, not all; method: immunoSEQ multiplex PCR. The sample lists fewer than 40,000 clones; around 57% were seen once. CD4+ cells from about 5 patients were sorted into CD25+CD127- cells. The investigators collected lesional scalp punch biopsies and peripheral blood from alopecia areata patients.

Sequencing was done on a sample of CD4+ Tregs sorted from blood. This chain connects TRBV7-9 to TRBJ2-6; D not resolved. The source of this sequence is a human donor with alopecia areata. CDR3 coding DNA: TGTGCCAGCAGGCCGCTCTCTGGGGCCAACGTCCTGACTTTC. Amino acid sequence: CASRPLSGANVLTF.